A single sample is the source of the 10 T cell receptor beta chains below, sequenced in a study of blood T cell repertoires in COVID-19. The repertoire was sequenced with immunoSEQ multiplex PCR; TCRdb's copy has only in-frame clones and lacks some. Of approximately 120,000 clones listed, 80% were seen once; the top ten hold almost 4.5%. Sample: peripheral blood. The source is a human donor in a cohort sampled during active or convalescent COVID-19.

The V gene is TRBV7-2, the J gene TRBJ2-1; 12 positions agree with TRBD2. This CDR3 region has 16 residues. V shed 1 base and J 9 bases; nucleotides not matched to a gene: 7. The V gene's germline CDR1 is SGHTA and CDR2 FQGNSA. CDR3 bases: TGTGCCAGCAGCTTAGGGGCTAGCGGGAGGGATGGTGAGCAGTTCTTC. Its protein is CASSLGASGRDGEQFF.

In DNA form, the CDR3 reads TGTGCCAGCAGCTTAGGGCATCCCGCCTACGAGCAGTACTTC. Residues: CASSLGHPAYEQYF. The chain recombines TRBV7-2 with TRBJ2-7; the D is unclear. CDR3 size: 14 residues. Trimming shortened V by 1 base and J by 2 bases, and 9 bases separated the two germline ends. CDR1 SGHTA and CDR2 FQGNSA come from the germline V gene.

This rearrangement joins TRBV7-9 to TRBJ2-5, with 9 bases aligning to TRBD2. This CDR3 spans 15 amino acids. V was clipped by 5 bases and J by 2 bases; unmatched bases: 6. CDR1 and CDR2 (germline): SEHNR, FQNEAQ (reference sequence). Here the CDR3 reads CASSEGSGRQETQYF. The CDR3 coding sequence is TGTGCCAGCAGCGAAGGTAGCGGGAGACAAGAGACCCAGTACTTC. Full variable domain (missing parts from reference TRBV7-9 and TRBJ2-5): DTGVSQNPRHKITKRGQNVTFRCDPISEHNRLYWYRQTLGQGPEFLTYFQNEAQLEKSRLLSDRFSAERPKGSFSTLEIQRTEQGDSAMYLCASSEGSGRQETQYFGPGTRLLVL.

This rearrangement joins TRBV5-1 to TRBJ2-3, with 9 bases identical to TRBD2. The CDR3 extends over 14 amino acids. J gave up 6 bases and V 2 bases, and 4 bases lay outside the gene matches. Germline assignment: CDR1 SGHRS and CDR2 YFSETQ. CDR3 coding DNA: TGCGCCAGCAGCTTAGCGGGGGGCTGGGATACGCAGTATTTT. It translates to CASSLAGGWDTQYF.

The chain carries TRBV5-1 and TRBJ2-5; 9 nucleotides align to TRBD1. Germline CDR1 is SGHRS and CDR2 is YFSETQ. V dropped 5 bases and J dropped 5; count of bases not matched to a gene: 7. This CDR3 region has 14 residues. The CDR3 coding sequence is TGCGCCAGCAGTCGGGGACAGGGAGCGGAGACCCAGTACTTC. This codes for CASSRGQGAETQYF.

The CDR3 region is CASSSVSSGRQYF. CDR3 nucleotides: TGCGCCAGCAGCAGTGTTTCTAGCGGGCGGCAGTACTTC. The chain uses TRBV10-1 and TRBJ2-7; 8 nucleotides agree with TRBD2. Germline CDR1 WNHNN, CDR2 SYGVQD (reference sequence). This CDR3 region has 13 residues. Trimming cost V 6 bases and J 9 bases; bases outside gene matches: 10.

The J gene is TRBJ1-4, the V gene TRBV28, with no clear D. CDR3 size: 14 residues. The germline CDR1 and CDR2 sequences are MDHEN and SYDVKM. V was pared by 3 bases and J by 6 bases, with 11 bases between. CDR3 DNA sequence: TGTGCCAGCAGTTTTAGTTACAGATATGAAAAACTGTTTTTT. It yields the protein CASSFSYRYEKLFF. Together with reference TRBV28 and TRBJ1-4, the CDR3 gives the full variable domain: DVKVTQSSRYLVKRTGEKVFLECVQDMDHENMFWYRQDPGLGLRLIYFSYDVKMKEKGDIPEGYSVSREKKERFSLILESASTNQTSMYLCASSFSYRYEKLFFGSGTQLSVL.

This clone showed up just once. This chain links TRBV19 with TRBJ1-1, with D possibly TRBD1 on 5 matching bases. Germline CDR1 is LNHDA and CDR2 is SQIVND (reference sequence). V dropped 3 bases and J dropped 5 bases, with 16 bases sitting between them. The CDR3 sequence is 15 residues long. This CDR3 reads CASSIDQGMRTEAFF. CDR3 in DNA: TGTGCCAGTAGTATCGATCAGGGAATGAGGACTGAAGCTTTCTTT.

The chain employs TRBV18 and TRBJ1-5, with 8 positions matching TRBD1. The CDR3 consists of 23 residues. Trimming cost V 1 base and J 0 bases; bases outside gene matches: 23. Looked up from germline, CDR1 is KGHSH and CDR2 is LQKENI. The CDR3, as DNA: TGTGCCAGCTCACCACTGACCGATGTATGGGGGGGACAGGTCACTTATAGCAATCAGCCCCAGCATTTT. As protein: CASSPLTDVWGGQVTYSNQPQHF.

The chain carries TRBV2 and TRBJ2-1, with D perhaps matching TRBD1 (6 bases). The CDR3 runs 14 residues. CDR1 is SNHLY and CDR2 is FYNNEI in the germline V gene. Deletions cut 6 bases from V and 3 bases from J, with 12 bases between. This CDR3 reads CASRPGTYYNEQFF. The CDR3 region has the DNA TGTGCCAGCAGGCCGGGGACATACTACAATGAGCAGTTCTTC.